This TCR beta chain originates from a study of blood T cell repertoires in COVID-19. Overall study: Material from acute and convalescent COVID-19 was sourced from the United States, Italy and Spain. The cDNA or gDNA used as material had been derived from T cells, B-cell-depleted T cells, or PBMCs.

Original processing notes: Reference gene primers were amplified, and this amplification served to estimate nucleated cell counts. Profiling relied on immunoSEQ multiplex PCR, and the TCRdb table lists in-frame clones only, not all of them. Clonal size and the V and J genes are those of that table, whereas D and trimming came from the DNA. The sample lists 90,000 to 120,000 clones; around 89% were seen once. The receptor's source is a woman over 75 with acute or convalescent COVID-19. Sequenced sample: peripheral blood.

The CDR3 spells CASSPAGFPSGANVLTF. As DNA, the CDR3 is TGTGCCAGCAGCCCCGCGGGGTTTCCTTCTGGGGCCAACGTCCTGACTTTC. This chain links TRBV27 with TRBJ2-6; possible D gene TRBD2, 6 bases. With 6 bases removed from V and 1 base from J, the gap between germline ends came to 16 bases. CDR1 is MNHEY and CDR2 is SMNVEV in the germline V gene (reference sequence). The CDR3 runs to 17 residues. The full variable domain, in which reference TRBV27 and TRBJ2-6 provide the parts outside the CDR3, is EAQVTQNPRYLITVTGKKLTVTCSQNMNHEYMSWYRQDPGLGLRQIYYSMNVEVTDKGDVPEGYKVSRKEKRNFPLILESPSPNQTSLYFCASSPAGFPSGANVLTFGAGSRLTVL.